A selection of T cell receptor beta chains follows, all from one sample in a study of blood T cells in healthy people across ages. Each CDR3 protein is one row after TCRdb ran MiXCR on the 5' RACE reads. Of 850,000 to 1,300,000 distinct CDR3 sequences in the sample, over 35% were seen once. Sequencing was performed on blood. The receptors were gathered from an older woman in good health. CDR3s include the opening cysteine and the closing phenylalanine or tryptophan. The order of the fields is D gene, V gene, clone size, J gene, CDR3 DNA, CDR3 protein. The D gene is left open where the match is weak. Some rows have no size entry. The others give once, few or many, or a class for an expanded clone.

d_call: NA
v_call: TRBV27
clone_size: NA
j_call: TRBJ2-5
cdr3_nt: TGTGCCAGCAGTTTATCCCGGGACTGGGGGGAGACCCAGTACTTC
cdr3_aa: CASSLSRDWGETQYF

d_call: NA
v_call: TRBV9
clone_size: NA
j_call: TRBJ2-7
cdr3_nt: TGTGCCAGCAGCCTGGGAGCGACGGAGGGCTACGAGCGGTACTTC
cdr3_aa: CASSLGATEGYERYF

d_call: NA
v_call: TRBV9
clone_size: NA
j_call: TRBJ2-1
cdr3_nt: TGTGCCAGCAGCGCAGGAAAGGGGTTCCACAATGAGCAGTTCTTC
cdr3_aa: CASSAGKGFHNEQFF

d_call: NA
v_call: TRBV6-2/TRBV6-3
clone_size: many
j_call: TRBJ2-4
cdr3_nt: TGTGCCAGCCTCCTGGGGAACATTCAGTACTTC
cdr3_aa: CASLLGNIQYF

d_call: TRBD1
v_call: TRBV7-9
clone_size: NA
j_call: TRBJ2-7
cdr3_nt: TGTGCCAGCAGCTCCGCCGGGACAGGGATACACGAGCAGTACTTC
cdr3_aa: CASSSAGTGIHEQYF

d_call: NA
v_call: TRBV15
clone_size: few
j_call: TRBJ2-1
cdr3_nt: TGTGCCACCAGCAGAGATTTACTTACCAATGAGCAGTTCTTC
cdr3_aa: CATSRDLLTNEQFF

d_call: TRBD1
v_call: TRBV6-5
clone_size: NA
j_call: TRBJ2-7
cdr3_nt: TGTGCCAGCAGTCTCCTTAGGACAGGGGGCTACGAGCAGTACTTC
cdr3_aa: CASSLLRTGGYEQYF

d_call: NA
v_call: TRBV20-1
clone_size: NA
j_call: TRBJ2-2
cdr3_nt: TGCAGTGCTAGAACTTTGGCACTAGAGGCCGGGGAGCTGTTTTTT
cdr3_aa: CSARTLALEAGELFF

d_call: TRBD2
v_call: TRBV6-1
clone_size: once
j_call: TRBJ2-1
cdr3_nt: TGTGCCAGCAGTGACGCGACTAGCGGGACTTATGAGCAGTTCTTC
cdr3_aa: CASSDATSGTYEQFF

d_call: TRBD2
v_call: TRBV6-5
clone_size: NA
j_call: TRBJ2-1
cdr3_nt: TGTGCCAGCAGTTACAAAAGGGCTAGCGGGAGTCGGTACAATGAGCAGTTCTTC
cdr3_aa: CASSYKRASGSRYNEQFF

d_call: TRBD2
v_call: TRBV15
clone_size: NA
j_call: TRBJ2-1
cdr3_nt: TGTGCCACCAGCAGAGATGGCGGGGGGGGCAATGAGCAGTTCTTC
cdr3_aa: CATSRDGGGGNEQFF

d_call: NA
v_call: TRBV7-8
clone_size: NA
j_call: TRBJ2-3
cdr3_nt: TGTGCCAGCAGCTTGCTTCCACCGGGACACCCCACAGATACGCAGTATTTT
cdr3_aa: CASSLLPPGHPTDTQYF

d_call: TRBD1
v_call: TRBV5-1
clone_size: few
j_call: TRBJ2-1
cdr3_nt: TGCGCCAGCAGCTTGGTTAGGGGGCAGGTGAATGAGCAGTTCTTC
cdr3_aa: CASSLVRGQVNEQFF

d_call: NA
v_call: TRBV10-1
clone_size: once
j_call: TRBJ2-1
cdr3_nt: TGCGCCAGCAGTCCAGCGGGCTTCTCCTACAATGAGCAGTTCTTC
cdr3_aa: CASSPAGFSYNEQFF

d_call: NA
v_call: TRBV7-8
clone_size: NA
j_call: TRBJ1-5
cdr3_nt: TGTGCCAGCAGCTCGTTGGGACGGGCAGGCAATCAGCCCCAGCATTTT
cdr3_aa: CASSSLGRAGNQPQHF

d_call: NA
v_call: TRBV7-3
clone_size: NA
j_call: TRBJ2-5
cdr3_nt: TGTGCCAGCGGGGAGACCAGGGAGACCCAGTACTTC
cdr3_aa: CASGETRETQYF

d_call: NA
v_call: TRBV2
clone_size: NA
j_call: TRBJ2-7
cdr3_nt: TGTGCCAGCAGTGGCGCGCGGGAATGTTCCTACGAGCAGTACTTC
cdr3_aa: CASSGARECSYEQYF

d_call: NA
v_call: TRBV2
clone_size: NA
j_call: TRBJ2-1
cdr3_nt: TGTGCCAGCAGTTTGAAGGGTAGGGAGCAGTTCTTC
cdr3_aa: CASSLKGREQFF

d_call: TRBD1
v_call: TRBV14
clone_size: NA
j_call: TRBJ2-7
cdr3_nt: TGTGCCAGCAGCCAACTAGGACAGGGGGGCCACGAGCAGTACTTC
cdr3_aa: CASSQLGQGGHEQYF

d_call: NA
v_call: TRBV10-3
clone_size: few
j_call: TRBJ2-1
cdr3_nt: TGTGCCATCAGTGATGGACAGACCATAGCCAATGAGCAGTTCTTC
cdr3_aa: CAISDGQTIANEQFF

d_call: TRBD1
v_call: TRBV7-9
clone_size: NA
j_call: TRBJ1-1
cdr3_nt: TGTGCCAGCAGCCAGGGACAGGCTAAGGTGGGCACTGAAGCTTTCTTT
cdr3_aa: CASSQGQAKVGTEAFF

d_call: NA
v_call: TRBV6-5
clone_size: few
j_call: TRBJ2-5
cdr3_nt: TGTGCCAGCAGTTACTCGATCTGGGGAGAGACCCAGTACTTC
cdr3_aa: CASSYSIWGETQYF

d_call: TRBD2
v_call: TRBV7-9
clone_size: NA
j_call: TRBJ2-1
cdr3_nt: TGTGCCAGCAGCACCCTAGCGGGAGAATCCTACAATGAGCAGTTCTTC
cdr3_aa: CASSTLAGESYNEQFF

d_call: NA
v_call: TRBV19
clone_size: NA
j_call: TRBJ2-3
cdr3_nt: TGTGCCAGTATTTTAAGTGGATCCCCCTCGTCGACGCAGTATTTT
cdr3_aa: CASILSGSPSSTQYF

d_call: TRBD2
v_call: TRBV20-1
clone_size: NA
j_call: TRBJ2-1
cdr3_nt: TGCAGTTTTGCCGGGACTAGCGGGAGGGCCCTACAAAATGAGCAGTTCTTC
cdr3_aa: CSFAGTSGRALQNEQFF

d_call: TRBD2
v_call: TRBV27
clone_size: NA
j_call: TRBJ2-7
cdr3_nt: TGTGCCAGCAGTTTGGGTCCGGGACTAGTCCATGAGCAGTACTTC
cdr3_aa: CASSLGPGLVHEQYF

d_call: TRBD2
v_call: TRBV6-5
clone_size: NA
j_call: TRBJ2-3
cdr3_nt: TGTGCCGGCAGTGTGACTAGCGGAAGCACAGATACGCAGTATTTT
cdr3_aa: CAGSVTSGSTDTQYF

d_call: NA
v_call: TRBV12-3/TRBV12-4
clone_size: few
j_call: TRBJ2-4
cdr3_nt: TGTGCCAGCAGTCCCGGGTCAGGGCCAAACATTCAGTACTTC
cdr3_aa: CASSPGSGPNIQYF

d_call: TRBD2
v_call: TRBV7-2
clone_size: few
j_call: TRBJ2-1
cdr3_nt: TGTGCCAGCAGCCCCCGGACTAGCGGGAACGTGGGGAGCTCCTACAATGAGCAGTTCTTC
cdr3_aa: CASSPRTSGNVGSSYNEQFF

d_call: NA
v_call: TRBV20-1
clone_size: NA
j_call: TRBJ2-7
cdr3_nt: TGCAGTGCTGGGTTCGAAGGCCCGTCTGGCGAGCAGTACTTC
cdr3_aa: CSAGFEGPSGEQYF

d_call: TRBD1
v_call: TRBV7-6
clone_size: NA
j_call: TRBJ1-1
cdr3_nt: TGTGCCAGCAGCCCCGGGACAGGGAAGACTGAAGCTTTCTTT
cdr3_aa: CASSPGTGKTEAFF

d_call: NA
v_call: TRBV12-3/TRBV12-4
clone_size: few
j_call: TRBJ2-7
cdr3_nt: TGTGCCAGCAGCCTAGACGGGAGCGGAGGGGACTACGAGCAGTACTTC
cdr3_aa: CASSLDGSGGDYEQYF

d_call: NA
v_call: TRBV25-1
clone_size: NA
j_call: TRBJ2-2
cdr3_nt: TGTGCCAGCAGTGATGGGGGGTGGGACGGGGAGCTGTTTTTT
cdr3_aa: CASSDGGWDGELFF

d_call: TRBD2
v_call: TRBV10-3
clone_size: NA
j_call: TRBJ2-7
cdr3_nt: TGTGCCATCAGCCGGGACTATATGTACGAGCAGTACTTC
cdr3_aa: CAISRDYMYEQYF

d_call: TRBD1
v_call: TRBV6-1
clone_size: NA
j_call: TRBJ1-2
cdr3_nt: TGTGCCAGCAGCCACCGACAGGGCGACTATGGCTACACCTTC
cdr3_aa: CASSHRQGDYGYTF

d_call: TRBD1
v_call: TRBV20-1
clone_size: NA
j_call: TRBJ2-5
cdr3_nt: TGCAGTGCCATACGACAGGGGGGGGAAAAGAAGACCCAGTACTTC
cdr3_aa: CSAIRQGGEKKTQYF

d_call: TRBD1
v_call: TRBV20-1
clone_size: NA
j_call: TRBJ1-1
cdr3_nt: TGCAGTGCTAGAGCGGCCAGGGGGCCCAACACTGAAGCTTTCTTT
cdr3_aa: CSARAARGPNTEAFF

d_call: NA
v_call: TRBV20-1
clone_size: NA
j_call: TRBJ2-1
cdr3_nt: TGCAGTGCTATTACAGGGGACTTGGGCTACAATGAGCAGTTCTTC
cdr3_aa: CSAITGDLGYNEQFF

d_call: NA
v_call: TRBV10-3
clone_size: NA
j_call: TRBJ2-1
cdr3_nt: TGTGCCATCAGTGAGGGGTCAGACCCCTACAATGAGCAGTTCTTC
cdr3_aa: CAISEGSDPYNEQFF

d_call: TRBD2
v_call: TRBV12-3/TRBV12-4
clone_size: few
j_call: TRBJ2-7
cdr3_nt: TGTGCCAGCAGTTTAGCTACTAGCGGGAGGTACGAGCAGTACTTC
cdr3_aa: CASSLATSGRYEQYF